This T cell receptor beta chain originates from a study of T-cell reconstitution after alpha-beta-depleted transplantation in children. This clonotype was counted ten times or more. Unique molecular identifiers were incorporated into the prepared TCRbeta library. A single record per CDR3 protein comes from TCRdb applying MiXCR to the PCR reads. The table has about 640,000 distinct CDR3 sequences, approximately 15% seen once; the top ten hold 1.1%. CDR3 length: 14 amino acids. Unmatched junction bases numbered 4, after V lost 2 bases and J lost 9 bases. Germline V CDR1 and CDR2: SGHKS, YYEKEE (reference sequence).

The specimen comprised PBMCs from the stem cell graft donor, sampled from the stem cell graft. This clonotype was sampled from a human donor who donated a stem cell graft to a child with acute myeloid leukemia. V is TRBV5-5 and J is TRBJ2-1, with TRBD2 identical over 11 bases. The CDR3 nucleotides are TGTGCCAGCAGCTTTAGCGGGGGGGCGGTTGAGCAGTTCTTC. Amino acid sequence: CASSFSGGAVEQFF.